The text below deals with one TCR beta chain. In the source study's methods: Estimation of nucleated cell counts relied on the amplification of reference gene primers. Clones were read by immunoSEQ multiplex PCR, and TCRdb kept only the in-frame ones, dropping some. The V and J calls and clone size come from that table; D and trimming were worked out from the DNA. The repertoire includes approximately 200,000 clones, 80% to 90% of them detected once, and over 2.5% sits in the top ten. The entry originates in a study of blood T cell repertoires in COVID-19. Overall study context: The study drew acute and convalescent COVID-19 samples from the United States, Italy and Spain. Sources were T cells, B-cell-depleted T cells, or PBMCs; the material itself was cDNA or gDNA.

The CDR3 runs to 14 residues. V lost 0 bases to trimming and J lost 7 bases, with 13 bases between them. Germline-derived CDR1 and CDR2 are SGHRS and YFSETQ. The chain recombines TRBV5-1 with TRBJ1-2, with unresolved D. This TCR came from a man aged 60 to 75 with acute or convalescent COVID-19. Sequenced: peripheral blood. The CDR3 coding sequence is TGCGCCAGCAGCTTGGAGAGACTGGCTTTTGGCTACACCTTC. As protein: CASSLERLAFGYTF. Full variable domain (missing parts from reference TRBV5-1 and TRBJ1-2): KAGVTQTPRYLIKTRGQQVTLSCSPISGHRSVSWYQQTPGQGLQFLFEYFSETQRNKGNFPGRFSGRQFSNSRSEMNVSTLELGDSALYLCASSLERLAFGYTFGSGTRLTVV.